A single sample gave rise to the 2 T cell receptor beta chains below, sequenced in a study of blood T cell repertoires in COVID-19. This table comes from immunoSEQ multiplex PCR, and its TCRdb copy is limited to in-frame clones, with some not included. The profile covers hundreds of thousands of clones, with 83% appearing a single time and roughly a tenth taken by the ten largest. Material for sequencing was peripheral blood. These receptors came from a woman aged 50 to 65 who had recovered from COVID-19.

In the case of this clone: Other DNA sequences from this sample encode an identical CDR3 as well. The gene calls are TRBV5-4 and TRBJ2-3, with 13 positions matching TRBD2. The CDR3 runs 16 residues. Looked up from germline, CDR1 is SGHNT and CDR2 is YYREEE (reference sequence). V gave up 4 bases and J gave up 3 bases; unmatched junction bases: 5. The chain's CDR3 is CASSPGLAGNTDTQYF. CDR3 in DNA: TGTGCCAGCAGCCCGGGACTAGCGGGAAATACAGATACGCAGTATTTT.

This clone was observed a single time. The chain employs TRBV7-2 and TRBJ2-2; D might be TRBD2 (6 bases). Per the germline V gene, CDR1 is SGHTA and CDR2 is FQGNSA. V was clipped by 5 bases and J by 3 bases, with 10 bases between them. The CDR3 consists of 14 residues. CDR3 bases: TGTGCCAGCAGCGGGAGGTCAGACACCGGGGAGCTGTTTTTT. Protein product: CASSGRSDTGELFF.